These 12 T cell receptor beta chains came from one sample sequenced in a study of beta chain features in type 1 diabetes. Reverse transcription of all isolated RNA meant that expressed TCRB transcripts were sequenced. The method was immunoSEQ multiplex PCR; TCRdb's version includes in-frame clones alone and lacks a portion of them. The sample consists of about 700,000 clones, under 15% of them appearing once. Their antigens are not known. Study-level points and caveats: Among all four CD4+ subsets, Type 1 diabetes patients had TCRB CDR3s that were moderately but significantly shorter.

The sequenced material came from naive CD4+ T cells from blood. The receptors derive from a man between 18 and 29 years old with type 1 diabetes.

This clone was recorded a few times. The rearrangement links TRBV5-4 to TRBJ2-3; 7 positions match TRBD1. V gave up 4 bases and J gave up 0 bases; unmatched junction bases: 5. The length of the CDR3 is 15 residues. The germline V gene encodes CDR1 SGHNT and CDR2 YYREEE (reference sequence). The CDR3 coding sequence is TGTGCCAGCAGCCCGGGACAGATTAGCACAGATACGCAGTATTTT. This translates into CASSPGQISTDTQYF.

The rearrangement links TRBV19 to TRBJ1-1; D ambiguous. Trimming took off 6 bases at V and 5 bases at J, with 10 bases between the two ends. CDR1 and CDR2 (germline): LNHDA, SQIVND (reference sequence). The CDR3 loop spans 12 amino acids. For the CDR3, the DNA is TGTGCCAGTAGCACCGTGGGTACTGAAGCTTTCTTT. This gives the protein CASSTVGTEAFF.

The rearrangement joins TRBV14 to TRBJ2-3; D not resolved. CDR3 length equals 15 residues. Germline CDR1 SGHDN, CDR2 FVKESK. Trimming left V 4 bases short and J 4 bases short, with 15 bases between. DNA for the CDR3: TGTGCCAGCAGCCCCCGGACCATTCGCGCAGATACGCAGTATTTT. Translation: CASSPRTIRADTQYF.

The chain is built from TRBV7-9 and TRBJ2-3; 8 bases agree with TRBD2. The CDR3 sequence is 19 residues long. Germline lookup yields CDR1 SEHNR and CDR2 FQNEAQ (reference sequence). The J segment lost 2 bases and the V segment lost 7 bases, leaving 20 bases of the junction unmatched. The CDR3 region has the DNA TGTGCCAGCACCATTACAGTGGGGGTAGCGGGGACCCACACAGATACGCAGTATTTT. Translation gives CASTITVGVAGTHTDTQYF.

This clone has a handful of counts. The CDR3 protein is CASSNRDDGYTF. In nucleotides, the CDR3 is TGTGCCAGCAGCAACAGGGATGATGGCTACACCTTC. V is TRBV11-1 and J is TRBJ1-2; weak D call: TRBD1 (6 bases). V dropped 5 bases and J dropped 6 bases, with 10 bases sitting between them. The length of the CDR3 is 12 residues. CDR1 and CDR2 (germline): SGHAT, FQDESV (reference sequence).

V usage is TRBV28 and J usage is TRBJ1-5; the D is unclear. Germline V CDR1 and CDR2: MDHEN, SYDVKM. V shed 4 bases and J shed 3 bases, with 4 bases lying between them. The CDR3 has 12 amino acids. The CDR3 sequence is CASSWTNQPQHF. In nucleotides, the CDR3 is TGTGCCAGCAGTTGGACCAATCAGCCCCAGCATTTT.

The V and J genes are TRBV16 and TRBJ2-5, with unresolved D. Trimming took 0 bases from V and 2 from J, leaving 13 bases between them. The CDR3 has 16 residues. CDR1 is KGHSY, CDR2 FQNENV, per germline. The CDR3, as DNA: TGTGCCAGCAGCCAATCCTTAGGGATCCTTCAAGAGACCCAGTACTTC. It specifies CASSQSLGILQETQYF.

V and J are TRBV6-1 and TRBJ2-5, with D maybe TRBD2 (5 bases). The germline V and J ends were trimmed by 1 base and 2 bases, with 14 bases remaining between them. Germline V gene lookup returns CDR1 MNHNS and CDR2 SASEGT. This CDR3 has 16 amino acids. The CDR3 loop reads CASSEGPPGVQETQYF. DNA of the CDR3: TGTGCCAGCAGTGAAGGTCCCCCCGGGGTTCAAGAGACCCAGTACTTC.

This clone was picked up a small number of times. CDR3 residues: CASSWDGLAEYNEQFF. For the CDR3, the DNA is TGCGCCAGCAGCTGGGATGGACTAGCGGAATACAATGAGCAGTTCTTC. This sequence joins TRBV5-1 and TRBJ2-1, with TRBD2 matching 10 bases. Germline trimming cut 3 bases from V and 4 bases from J; bases unmatched to any gene: 7. Germline values: CDR1 SGHRS, CDR2 YFSETQ. The CDR3 has 16 amino acids.

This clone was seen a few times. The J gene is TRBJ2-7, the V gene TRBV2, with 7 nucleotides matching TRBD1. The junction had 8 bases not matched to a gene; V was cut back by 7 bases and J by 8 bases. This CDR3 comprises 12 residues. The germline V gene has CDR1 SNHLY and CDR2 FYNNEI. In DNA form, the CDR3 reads TGTGCCAGCACCCTAGACAGGGTGCAGCAGTACTTC. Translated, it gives CASTLDRVQQYF.

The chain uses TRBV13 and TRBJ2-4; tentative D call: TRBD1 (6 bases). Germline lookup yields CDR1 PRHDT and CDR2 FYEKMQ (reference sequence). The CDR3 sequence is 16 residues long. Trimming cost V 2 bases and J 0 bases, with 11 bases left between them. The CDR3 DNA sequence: TGTGCCAGCAGCTTATTGCAGGGGCTAGCCAAAAACATTCAGTACTTC. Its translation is CASSLLQGLAKNIQYF.

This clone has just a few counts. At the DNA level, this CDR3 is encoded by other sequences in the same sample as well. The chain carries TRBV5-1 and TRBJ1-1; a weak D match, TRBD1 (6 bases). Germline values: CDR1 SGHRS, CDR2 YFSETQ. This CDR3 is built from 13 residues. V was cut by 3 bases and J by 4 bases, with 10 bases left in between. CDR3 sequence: CASSSQGGTEAFF. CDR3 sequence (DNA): TGCGCCAGCAGCTCACAGGGAGGCACTGAAGCTTTCTTT.